This entry describes one T cell receptor beta chain. The data were obtained in a study of blood T cell repertoires in COVID-19. Turning to the study itself: The United States, Italy and Spain supplied acute and convalescent COVID-19 samples. Nucleic acid was either cDNA or gDNA, and it came from T cells, B-cell-depleted T cells, or PBMCs.

In the original analysis: Nucleated cell counts were estimated from reference gene primer amplification. The method was immunoSEQ multiplex PCR; TCRdb's version includes in-frame clones alone and lacks a portion of them. That table furnishes V, J and clone size, whereas the DNA furnished D and trimming. The sample has about 220,000 clones; 65% to 85% are singletons. This receptor was obtained from a human donor in a cohort sampled during active COVID-19. The sequencing input was peripheral blood.

This CDR3 is CASSEHVSYRSSYNEQFF. The CDR3 DNA reads TGTGCCAGCAGCGAACACGTCTCTTACAGGAGCTCCTACAATGAGCAGTTCTTC. This rearrangement joins TRBV6-1 to TRBJ2-1, with D maybe TRBD1 (5 bases). CDR3 size: 18 residues. Trimming cost V 6 bases and J 0 bases, with 21 bases left between them. Germline V gives CDR1 MNHNS, CDR2 SASEGT.